The next 17 T cell receptor beta chains were all read from a single sample in a study of cytomegalovirus exposure and HLA in healthy donors. The PCR had 60 Vbeta and 13 Jbeta primers. Sequencing used immunoSEQ multiplex PCR; TCRdb keeps in-frame clones, though not all of them. The sample includes around 190,000 clones, over 75% of them seen just once. The sequencing input was PBMCs. The receptors here all came from a woman aged 30 to 39 in good health and CMV-seronegative.

The J gene is TRBJ2-7, the V gene TRBV5-4, with D possibly being TRBD2 (6 bases). This CDR3 spans 17 amino acids. Trimming stripped 0 bases from V and 1 base from J, with 17 bases between. Germline values: CDR1 SGHNT, CDR2 YYREEE (reference sequence). The CDR3 is CASSLALGISGSYEQYF. CDR3 DNA: TGTGCCAGCAGCTTGGCCCTCGGAATTAGCGGTTCCTACGAGCAGTACTTC. Filled out from reference TRBV5-4 and TRBJ2-7, the complete variable domain reads ETGVTQSPTHLIKTRGQQVTLRCSSQSGHNTVSWYQQALGQGPQFIFQYYREEENGRGNFPPRFSGLQFPNYSSELNVNALELDDSALYLCASSLALGISGSYEQYFGPGTRLTVT.

The V call is TRBV28, the J call TRBJ2-3; 10 nucleotides line up with TRBD2. The germline V gene has CDR1 MDHEN and CDR2 SYDVKM. The CDR3 extends over 16 amino acids. With 4 bases clipped from V and 2 bases from J, the junction kept 6 bases outside the gene matches. CDR3 sequence: CASSSIAGGPTDTQYF. The CDR3 DNA reads TGTGCCAGCAGTTCGATAGCGGGAGGCCCCACAGATACGCAGTATTTT.

This chain joins TRBV9 and TRBJ2-5; TRBD2 aligns across 9 bases. The CDR3 runs 15 residues. Germline values: CDR1 SGDLS, CDR2 YYNGEE. V was clipped by 0 bases and J by 2 bases; unmatched bases: 2. This CDR3 reads CASSVGTSVQETQYF. The CDR3, as DNA: TGTGCCAGCAGCGTAGGGACTAGCGTTCAAGAGACCCAGTACTTC.

The chain combines TRBV6-6 with TRBJ1-2; the D gene is possibly TRBD1 (5 bases). Germline loops: CDR1 MNHNY, CDR2 SVGAGI (reference sequence). The CDR3 contains 13 residues. Trimming removed 6 bases at V and 3 bases at J, with 11 bases between. Here the CDR3 reads CASSSGGDYGYTF. The CDR3 region has the DNA TGTGCCAGCAGCTCCGGGGGGGACTATGGCTACACCTTC.

Comments on this clone: Other nucleotide sequences from this sample produce the same CDR3. The chain uses TRBV15 and TRBJ2-3, with D hard to call. Germline CDR1 is LNHNV and CDR2 is YYDKDF (reference sequence). There are 12 residues in the CDR3. Trimming took 1 base from V and 4 from J, leaving 3 bases between them. CDR3 amino acids: CATSRVADTQYF. CDR3 nucleotides: TGTGCCACCAGCAGAGTCGCAGATACGCAGTATTTT.

The sample holds one count of this clone. J is TRBJ1-5 and V is TRBV19; D gene unclear. Germline CDR1 and CDR2: LNHDA and SQIVND (reference sequence). CDR3 length: 13 residues. Trimming left V 5 bases short and J 7 bases short, with 12 bases between. In nucleotides, the CDR3 is TGTGCCAGTAGTCTAGGACCGGGGCAGCCCCAGCATTTT. Translated: CASSLGPGQPQHF.

J is TRBJ1-1 and V is TRBV29-1; D gene unclear. The ends were cut back, 4 bases at V and 1 base at J, with 10 bases in the middle. The CDR3 sequence is 13 residues long. Germline lookup yields CDR1 SQVTM and CDR2 ANQGSEA. The CDR3 DNA is TGCAGCGTTGGACCTAGGAGGAACACTGAAGCTTTCTTT. As protein: CSVGPRRNTEAFF.

The rearrangement uses TRBV5-1 and TRBJ2-3; weak D call: TRBD1 (5 bases). The CDR3 runs to 15 residues. The germline V gene has CDR1 SGHRS and CDR2 YFSETQ. V was trimmed by 4 bases and J by 3 bases, leaving 15 bases between them. DNA of the CDR3: TGCGCCAGCAGCCAAGGCCAGGGTTGGACAGATACGCAGTATTTT. Its translation is CASSQGQGWTDTQYF.

The chain joins TRBV13 to TRBJ1-1; a weak D match, TRBD1 (6 bases). CDR3 size: 12 residues. Germline V gene data show CDR1 as PRHDT and CDR2 as FYEKMQ (reference sequence). V was clipped by 4 bases and J by 7 bases, with 10 bases between them. CDR3 loop: CASSSQTGEAFF. The CDR3 DNA is TGTGCCAGCAGCTCCCAGACAGGTGAAGCTTTCTTT.

This rearrangement joins TRBV28 to TRBJ1-2; D is ambiguous. Trimming left V 5 bases short and J 6 bases short, with 22 bases between. The CDR3 spans 16 residues. From germline, CDR1 is MDHEN and CDR2 SYDVKM. The CDR3 region is CASSLRQPAGWDGYTF. The CDR3 nucleotides read TGTGCCAGCAGTCTCAGGCAACCCGCGGGATGGGATGGCTACACCTTC.

This sequence joins TRBV5-6 and TRBJ2-3, with D tentatively TRBD2 (7 bases). The V gene's germline CDR1 is SGHDT and CDR2 YYEEEE. This CDR3 region has 15 residues. The V and J ends lost 4 bases and 4 bases respectively, with 16 bases between them. The CDR3: CASSRRGGAADTQYF. For the CDR3, the DNA is TGTGCCAGCAGCCGAAGGGGGGGGGCCGCAGATACGCAGTATTTT.

The J gene is TRBJ2-5, the V gene TRBV5-4; D uncertain. The CDR3 runs 14 residues. CDR1 and CDR2 (germline): SGHNT, YYREEE (reference sequence). V shed 0 bases and J shed 1 base, with 7 bases lying between them. The CDR3 nucleotides read TGTGCCAGCAGCTTGGGTAACATCCAAGAGACCCAGTACTTC. This translates into CASSLGNIQETQYF.

On this clone: A read error may account for a junction end that differs from germline. The chain combines TRBV29-1 with TRBJ1-2; 10 bases line up with TRBD1. The CDR3 has 14 amino acids. Germline CDR1 SQVTM, CDR2 ANQGSEA. The CDR3 DNA sequence: TGCAGCGTTGTATGGGACAGGGGATTCGGTGGCTACCCCTTC. Translated, it gives CSVVWDRGFGGYPF.

The chain combines TRBV5-4 with TRBJ2-3; 9 nucleotides line up with TRBD2. CDR3 size: 15 residues. V trimming: 0 bases; J trimming: 6 bases; junction bases outside the gene matches: 5. Germline V gene data show CDR1 as SGHNT and CDR2 as YYREEE (reference sequence). CDR3 in DNA: TGTGCCAGCAGCTTGGCCGGCGGGGGGGCCGATACGCAGTATTTT. As protein: CASSLAGGGADTQYF.

The chain is built from TRBV6-5 and TRBJ2-7; weak D call: TRBD2 (6 bases). This CDR3 has 13 amino acids. The V and J ends lost 6 bases and 1 base respectively, with 10 bases between them. In germline, CDR1 is MNHEY, CDR2 SVGAGI. CDR3 sequence (DNA): TGTGCCAGCAGAAACGGGGGATCCTACGAGCAGTACTTC. Residues: CASRNGGSYEQYF.

The V and J genes are TRBV5-1 and TRBJ2-7; 10 positions agree with TRBD1. The trim removed 3 bases at V and 6 bases at J, leaving 9 bases unmatched. Germline V CDR1 and CDR2: SGHRS, YFSETQ. The CDR3 sequence is 15 residues long. The CDR3 DNA is TGCGCCAGCAGCTCGAAACCGGGACAGGGGCTCGAGCAGTACTTC. It translates to CASSSKPGQGLEQYF.

This rearrangement joins TRBV5-4 to TRBJ1-5, with D possibly matching TRBD1 (6 bases). V lost 0 bases and J 6 bases, leaving 10 bases between the germline ends. This CDR3 is 14 amino acids long. The germline CDR1 and CDR2 sequences are SGHNT and YYREEE (reference sequence). The CDR3 nucleotides are TGTGCCAGCAGCTTGGCAGGGGCGGGTCAGCCCCAGCATTTT. It codes for CASSLAGAGQPQHF.